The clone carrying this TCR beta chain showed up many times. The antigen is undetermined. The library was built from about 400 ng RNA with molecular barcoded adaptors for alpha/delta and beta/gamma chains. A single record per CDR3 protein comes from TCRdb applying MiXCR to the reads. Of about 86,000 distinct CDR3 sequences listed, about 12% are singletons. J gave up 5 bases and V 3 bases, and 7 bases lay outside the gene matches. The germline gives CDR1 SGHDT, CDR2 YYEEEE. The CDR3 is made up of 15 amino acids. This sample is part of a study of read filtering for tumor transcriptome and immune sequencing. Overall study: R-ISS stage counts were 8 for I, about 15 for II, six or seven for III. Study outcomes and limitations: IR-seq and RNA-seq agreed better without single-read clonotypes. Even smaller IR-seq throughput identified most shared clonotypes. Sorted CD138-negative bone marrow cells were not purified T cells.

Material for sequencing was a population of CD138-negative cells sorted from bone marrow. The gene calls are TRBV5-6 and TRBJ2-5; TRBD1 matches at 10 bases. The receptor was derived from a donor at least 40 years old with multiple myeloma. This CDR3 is CASSYGTGDWETQYF. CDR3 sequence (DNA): TGTGCCAGCAGCTACGGGACAGGGGATTGGGAGACCCAGTACTTC.